What follows describes a single TCR beta chain. This clonotype has only one observation. This receptor's antigen is unknown. Base qualities are not at hand, and no much larger clone is one base apart. A lone read offers only weak evidence. Instead of sorted cells or RNA, genomic DNA extracted from peripheral blood served as the source for amplifying TCR beta rearrangements. Using a mixed TRB-A/B primer pool, multiplex touch-down PCR amplified rearranged TRB sequences covering the V, D and J segments. Two consecutive PCR reactions with Phusion HS II polymerase added Illumina adapters and sample indices to the amplicons. After gel purification with the NucleoSpin Gel and PCR Clean-up kit, the amplicons were checked using Qubit and an Agilent 2100 Bioanalyzer. The libraries were sequenced on an Illumina MiSeq with 600-cycle, single-indexed, paired-end runs. The authors' pipeline ran thus. MiXCR versions 2.12 and 3.0.5 were used to process TRB sequences. A clone was defined as each unique CDR3 nucleotide sequence, and only productive sequences supported by at least two reads were kept. The repertoire metrics were Shannon diversity, evenness, clonality (defined as one minus evenness), and alpha-parameterized diversity profiles covering alpha 0 to 5. Generation probabilities of clones in paired pre- and post-chemotherapy samples were computed with the IGoR algorithm. TCRdb reran the public reads through fastp at Q25 and MiXCR, keeping productive beta chains. Here each entry gathers all rows of one CDR3 protein and keeps the most common genes and DNA. In this record, the V and J calls reflect TCRdb's handling and not the investigators' own analysis. In all, the sample holds approximately 3,900 distinct CDR3 sequences, and approximately 41% of those were seen once. Around 60% of the sample lies in the top ten.

This record belongs to a study of T cell repertoires in aging, cancer and after chemotherapy (dated by TCRdb to 2018 to 2020). Study-wide context: Six donor age groups were covered, ranging from 30 or younger up to 70 or older, and each group contained at least three individuals. In the solid tumor group, paired pre- and post-chemotherapy samples were obtained from brain tumor (glioblastoma) patients receiving temozolomide-based therapy. The complete dataset included around 8.8 million TCR reads. To examine immunoaging and T cell reconstitution after chemotherapy, the study profiled TCR beta repertoires in peripheral blood from healthy donors and cancer patients. A cohort of 220 or so cancer patients (approximately 91 with hematological and approximately 120 with solid cancers) was assembled, and about 100 healthy donors were included as a reference group.

CDR1 and CDR2 are read off the germline V gene (reference sequence) as DFQATT and SNEGSKA. The CDR3 starts with the cysteine, ends with the phenylalanine, and has 14 residues. The sequence is cut down to CDR3 DNA, 42 bases in frame from base 1. The germline ends are 16 bases apart after V is trimmed by 6 bases and J by 7 bases. Beyond this particular receptor, the publication reports: In both cancer cohorts, the median generation probability rose over the chemotherapy interval, which suggests that the repertoire was reconstituted through rebound thymic output. Declining TCR diversity with age in healthy donors was mainly explained by loss of richness; in cancer patients, loss of evenness also contributed. It was noted by the authors that conclusions about immunological memory after chemotherapy cannot be drawn from the repertoire data. Compared with age-matched healthy donors, untreated patients with hematological or solid cancers had significantly lower TCR diversity and higher clonality in blood.

The clonotype originates from a human donor with a solid tumor. Sequencing was performed on blood. The sequence joins TRBV20-1 to TRBJ1-6; a tentative D call is TRBD1 (5 bases match). CDR3 sequence: CSAPPGTENSPLHF. The DNA sequence is given as TGCAGTGCCCCCCCTGGGACGGAGAATTCACCCCTCCACTTT.